This TCR beta chain was sequenced for a study of somatic mutations in cytotoxic T cells in rheumatoid arthritis. Across the study: Certain T-cell populations stained with V beta antibodies were FACS-sorted to nearly 100% purity, and V beta1+ cells were TCRB-sequenced.

CDR1 MGHRA and CDR2 YSYEKL come from the germline V gene. Germline trimming cut 2 bases from V and 0 bases from J; bases unmatched to any gene: 7. This CDR3 spans 16 amino acids. Sequenced by immunoSEQ multiplex PCR; TCRdb stores in-frame clones only, minus some. The sample contains thousands of clones, roughly 73% of which appear only once. The sample comprised CD8+ T cells sorted from blood. This sequence was found in an adult with rheumatoid arthritis. This rearrangement joins TRBV4-1 to TRBJ2-7; the match to TRBD2 covers 7 bases. For the CDR3, the DNA is TGCGCCAGCAGCCAATCACCACTAGCGCACTCCTACGAGCAGTACTTC. It codes for CASSQSPLAHSYEQYF.